This T cell receptor beta chain was captured by sequencing in a study of T cells in Graves' hyperthyroidism and ophthalmopathy. RNA transcripts were the template for amplifying TCR beta CDR3 regions. First-round RT-PCR of the TCR CDR3 relied on the HTBI primer set. TCRdb re-derived calls from the multiplex PCR reads in MiXCR, one entry per CDR3 protein. The sample has about 500,000 distinct CDR3 sequences; 17% are singletons. Ophthalmopathy cases scored 3 or more on the Clinical Activity Score and 4 or more on NOSPECS grade, with duration below 3 months. This clonotype has just a few counts. Germline-derived CDR1 and CDR2 are MNHEY and SVGEGT. With 0 bases removed from V and 9 bases from J, the gap between germline ends came to 15 bases. This CDR3 region has 16 residues.

The genes are TRBV6-2 or TRBV6-3 and TRBJ1-6; tentative D call: TRBD1 (5 bases). Sequencing used blood. This TCR derives from a young woman with Graves' ophthalmopathy. CDR3 loop: CASSYSRDGGSSPLHF. CDR3 in DNA: TGTGCCAGCAGTTACTCGAGGGACGGGGGATCTTCACCCCTCCACTTT.